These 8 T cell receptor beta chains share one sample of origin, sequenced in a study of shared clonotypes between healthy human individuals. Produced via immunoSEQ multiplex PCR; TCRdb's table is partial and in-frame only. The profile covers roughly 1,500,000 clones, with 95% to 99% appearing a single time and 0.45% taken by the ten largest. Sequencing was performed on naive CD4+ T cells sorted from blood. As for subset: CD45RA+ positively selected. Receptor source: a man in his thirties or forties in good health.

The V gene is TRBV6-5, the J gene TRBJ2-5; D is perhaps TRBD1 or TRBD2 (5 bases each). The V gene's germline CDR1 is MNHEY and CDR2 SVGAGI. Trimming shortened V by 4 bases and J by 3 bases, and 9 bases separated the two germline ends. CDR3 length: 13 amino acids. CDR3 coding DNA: TGTGCCAGCAGTTGGGACCCCGAAGAGACCCAGTACTTC. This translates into CASSWDPEETQYF.

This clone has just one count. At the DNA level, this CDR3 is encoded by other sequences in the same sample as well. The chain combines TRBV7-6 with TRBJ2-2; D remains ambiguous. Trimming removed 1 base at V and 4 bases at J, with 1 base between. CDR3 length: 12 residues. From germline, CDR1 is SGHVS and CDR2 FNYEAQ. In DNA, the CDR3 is TGTGCCAGCAGCTTAGGCACCGGGGAGCTGTTTTTT. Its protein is CASSLGTGELFF. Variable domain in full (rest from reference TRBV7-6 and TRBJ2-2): GAGVSQSPRYKVTKRGQDVALRCDPISGHVSLYWYRQALGQGPEFLTYFNYEAQQDKSGLPNDRFSAERPEGSISTLTIQRTEQRDSAMYRCASSLGTGELFFGEGSRLTVL.

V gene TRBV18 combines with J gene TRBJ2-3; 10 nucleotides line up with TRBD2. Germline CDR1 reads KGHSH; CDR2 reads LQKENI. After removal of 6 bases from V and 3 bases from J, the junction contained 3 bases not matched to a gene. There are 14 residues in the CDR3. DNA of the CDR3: TGTGCCAGCTCCCTGGGACTAGCGACAGATACGCAGTATTTT. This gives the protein CASSLGLATDTQYF.

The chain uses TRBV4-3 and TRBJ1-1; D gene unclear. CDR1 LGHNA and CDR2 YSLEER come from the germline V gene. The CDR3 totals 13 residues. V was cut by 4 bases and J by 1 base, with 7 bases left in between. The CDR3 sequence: CASSRDGNTEAFF. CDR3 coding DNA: TGCGCCAGCAGCCGCGACGGGAACACTGAAGCTTTCTTT.

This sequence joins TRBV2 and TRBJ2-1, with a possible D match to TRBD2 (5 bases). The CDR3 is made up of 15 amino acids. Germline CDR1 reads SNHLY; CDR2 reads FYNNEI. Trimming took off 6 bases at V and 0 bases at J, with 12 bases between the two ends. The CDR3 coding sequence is TGTGCCAGCAGACTAGATCGGAGCTCCTACAATGAGCAGTTCTTC. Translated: CASRLDRSSYNEQFF.

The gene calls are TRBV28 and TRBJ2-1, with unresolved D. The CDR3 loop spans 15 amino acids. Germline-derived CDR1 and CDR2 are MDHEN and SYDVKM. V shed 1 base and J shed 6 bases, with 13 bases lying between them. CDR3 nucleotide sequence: TGTGCCAGCAGTTTATTAGGCCCAGGTGGCAATGAGCAGTTCTTC. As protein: CASSLLGPGGNEQFF.

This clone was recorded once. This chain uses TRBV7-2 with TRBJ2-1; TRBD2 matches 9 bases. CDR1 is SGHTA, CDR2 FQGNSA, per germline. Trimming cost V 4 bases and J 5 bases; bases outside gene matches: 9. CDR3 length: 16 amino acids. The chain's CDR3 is CASSSLAGLRNNEQFF. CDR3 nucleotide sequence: TGTGCCAGCAGCTCGCTAGCGGGATTAAGGAACAATGAGCAGTTCTTC.

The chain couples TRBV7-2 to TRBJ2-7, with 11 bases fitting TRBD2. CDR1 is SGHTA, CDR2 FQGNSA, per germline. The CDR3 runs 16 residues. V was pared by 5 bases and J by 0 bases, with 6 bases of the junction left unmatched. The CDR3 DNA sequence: TGTGCCAGCAGCCCCGATAGCGGGAGGGCCTCCTACGAGCAGTACTTC. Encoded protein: CASSPDSGRASYEQYF.